This TCR beta chain was obtained from a study of CD8+CD57+ T cells in acquired aplastic anemia. Study details: On average, healthy donors gave around 9.9 million reads for CD4+ cells.

V shed 5 bases and J shed 5 bases, with 15 bases lying between them. The length of the CDR3 is 15 residues. CDR1 and CDR2 (germline): SGHTA, FQGNSA. Genomic DNA provided the template from which TCR beta VDJ and CDR3 profiles were obtained. TCRdb reprocessed the reads with MiXCR, giving one entry per CDR3 protein. The table records under 200,000 distinct CDR3 sequences, about 60% of them present only once. The clonotype comes from a human donor in good health. What was sequenced was sorted CD4+, CD8+, or CD8+CD57+ T cells (not recorded which) from PBMCs. The V gene is TRBV7-2, the J gene TRBJ2-2; maybe TRBD2 (6 bases). DNA for the CDR3: TGTGCCAGCAGCCCCCTCAGCGGGCAAACCGGGGAGCTGTTTTTT. It encodes CASSPLSGQTGELFF.